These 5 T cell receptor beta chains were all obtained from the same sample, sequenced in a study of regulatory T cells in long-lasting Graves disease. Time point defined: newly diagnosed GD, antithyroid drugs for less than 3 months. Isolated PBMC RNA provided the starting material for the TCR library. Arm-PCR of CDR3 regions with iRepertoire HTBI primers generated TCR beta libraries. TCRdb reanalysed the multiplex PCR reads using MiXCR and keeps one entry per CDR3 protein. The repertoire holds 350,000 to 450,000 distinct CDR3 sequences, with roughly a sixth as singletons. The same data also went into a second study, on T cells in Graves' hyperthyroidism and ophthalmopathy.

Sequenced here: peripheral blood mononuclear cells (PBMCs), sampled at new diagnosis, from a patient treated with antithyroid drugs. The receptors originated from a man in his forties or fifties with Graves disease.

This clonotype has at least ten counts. The DNA of the CDR3 is TGTGCCAGCAGCCAAGGTTTCTTTGGGGGCAAGGACGGGACCCAGTACTTC. Amino acids: CASSQGFFGGKDGTQYF. The rearrangement joins TRBV14 to TRBJ2-5; weak D call: TRBD1 (6 bases). V dropped 1 base and J dropped 7 bases, with 22 bases sitting between them. Germline values: CDR1 SGHDN, CDR2 FVKESK. This CDR3 spans 17 amino acids.

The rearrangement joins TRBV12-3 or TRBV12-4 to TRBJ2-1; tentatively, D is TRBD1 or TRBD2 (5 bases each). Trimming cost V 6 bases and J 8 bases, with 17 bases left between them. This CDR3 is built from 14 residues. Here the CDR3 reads CASSYTSREHEQFF. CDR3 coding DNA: TGTGCCAGCAGCTATACCTCCAGGGAGCATGAGCAGTTCTTC.

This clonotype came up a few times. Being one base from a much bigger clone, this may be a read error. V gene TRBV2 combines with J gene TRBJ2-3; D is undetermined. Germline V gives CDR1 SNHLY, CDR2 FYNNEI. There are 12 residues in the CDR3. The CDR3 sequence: CASRHDEDMQYF. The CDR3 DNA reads TGTGCCAGCAGGCATGACGAAGATATGCAGTATTTT.

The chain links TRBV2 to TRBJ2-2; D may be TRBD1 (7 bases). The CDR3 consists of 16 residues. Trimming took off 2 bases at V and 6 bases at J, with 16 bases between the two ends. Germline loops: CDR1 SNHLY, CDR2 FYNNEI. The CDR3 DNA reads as TGTGCCAGCAGTGAAACGGGCAGGGGGAGGTCCGGGGAGCTGTTTTTT. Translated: CASSETGRGRSGELFF.

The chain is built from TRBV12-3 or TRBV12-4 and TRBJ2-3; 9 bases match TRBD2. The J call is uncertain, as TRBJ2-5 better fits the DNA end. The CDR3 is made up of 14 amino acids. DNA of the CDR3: TGTGCCAGCAGTTTACTTACTAGCGGGGAGACCCAGTACTTC. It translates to CASSLLTSGETQYF.